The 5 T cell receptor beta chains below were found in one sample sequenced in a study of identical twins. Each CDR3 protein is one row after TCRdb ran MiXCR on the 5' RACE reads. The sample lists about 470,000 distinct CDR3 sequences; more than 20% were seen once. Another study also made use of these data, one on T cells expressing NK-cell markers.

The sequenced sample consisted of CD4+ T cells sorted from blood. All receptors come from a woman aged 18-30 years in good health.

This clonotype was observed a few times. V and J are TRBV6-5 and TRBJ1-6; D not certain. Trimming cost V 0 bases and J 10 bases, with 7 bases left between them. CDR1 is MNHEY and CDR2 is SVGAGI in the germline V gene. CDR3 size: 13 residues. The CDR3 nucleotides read TGTGCCAGCAGTTACTCGGGGTACTCACCCCTCCACTTT. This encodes CASSYSGYSPLHF.

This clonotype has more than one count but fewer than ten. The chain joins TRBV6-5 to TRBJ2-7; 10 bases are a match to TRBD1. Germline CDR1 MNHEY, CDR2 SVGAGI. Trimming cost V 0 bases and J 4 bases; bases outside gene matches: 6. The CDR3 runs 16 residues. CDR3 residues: CASSYSLTGGEYEQYF. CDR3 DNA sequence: TGTGCCAGCAGTTACTCTTTGACAGGGGGCGAATACGAGCAGTACTTC.

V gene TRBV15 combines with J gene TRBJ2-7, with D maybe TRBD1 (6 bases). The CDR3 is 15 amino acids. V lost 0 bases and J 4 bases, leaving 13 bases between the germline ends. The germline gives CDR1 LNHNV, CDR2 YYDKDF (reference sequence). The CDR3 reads CATSRDRGSPYEQYF. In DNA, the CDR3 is TGTGCCACCAGCAGAGACAGGGGCTCCCCATACGAGCAGTACTTC.

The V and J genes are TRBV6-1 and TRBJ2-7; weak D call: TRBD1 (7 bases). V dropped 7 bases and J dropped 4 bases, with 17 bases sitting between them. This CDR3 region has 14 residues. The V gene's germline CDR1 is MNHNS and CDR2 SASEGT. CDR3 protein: CASTPGDRLYEQYF. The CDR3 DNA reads TGTGCCAGCACTCCGGGGGACAGACTATACGAGCAGTACTTC.

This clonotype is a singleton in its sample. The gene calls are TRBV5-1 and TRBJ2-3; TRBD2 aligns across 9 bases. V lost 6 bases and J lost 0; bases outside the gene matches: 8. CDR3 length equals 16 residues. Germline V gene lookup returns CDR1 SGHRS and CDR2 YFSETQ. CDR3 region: CASKQAGGPSTDTQYF. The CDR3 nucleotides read TGCGCCAGCAAGCAAGCGGGGGGCCCTAGCACAGATACGCAGTATTTT.